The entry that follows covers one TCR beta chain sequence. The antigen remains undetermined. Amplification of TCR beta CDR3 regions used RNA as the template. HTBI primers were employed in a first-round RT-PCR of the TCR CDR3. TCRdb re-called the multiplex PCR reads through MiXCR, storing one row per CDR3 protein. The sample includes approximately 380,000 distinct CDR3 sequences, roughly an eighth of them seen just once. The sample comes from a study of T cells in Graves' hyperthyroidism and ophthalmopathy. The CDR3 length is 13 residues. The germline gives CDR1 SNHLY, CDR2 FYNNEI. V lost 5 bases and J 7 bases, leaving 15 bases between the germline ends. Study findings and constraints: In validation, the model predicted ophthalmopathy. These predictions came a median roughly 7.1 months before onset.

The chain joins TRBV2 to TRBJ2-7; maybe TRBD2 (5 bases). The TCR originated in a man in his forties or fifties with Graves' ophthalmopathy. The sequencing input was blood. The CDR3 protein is CASSLPISGEQYF. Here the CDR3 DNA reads TGTGCCAGCAGTTTACCAATATCGGGGGAGCAGTACTTC.